The sample holds a few counts of the clone carrying this T cell receptor (beta chain). Its target is unknown. This sample was taken from a study of T cells in Graves' hyperthyroidism and ophthalmopathy. Study observations and caveats: Ophthalmopathy cases were set apart from stable hyperthyroidism by a 13 V-J model.

The TCR beta CDR3 regions underwent amplification using RNA transcripts as the source. The TCR CDR3 was amplified in a first-round RT-PCR using the HTBI primer set. TCRdb reprocessed the multiplex PCR reads via MiXCR and lists one record per CDR3 protein. The table lists 300,000 to 450,000 distinct CDR3 sequences, roughly 15% of them singletons, with 20% in the top ten. Trimming took 6 bases from V and 0 from J; bases not matched to a gene: 10. The CDR3 is 17 residues long. The germline V gene has CDR1 LNHDA and CDR2 SQIVND (reference sequence). The chain has TRBV19 and TRBJ2-2; TRBD2 agrees at 7 bases. What was sequenced was blood. The TCR originated in a woman in her 30s with Graves' ophthalmopathy. In nucleotides, the CDR3 is TGTGCCAGTAGCCCTCTAGGCGGGGGAGCGAACACCGGGGAGCTGTTTTTT. It yields the protein CASSPLGGGANTGELFF.